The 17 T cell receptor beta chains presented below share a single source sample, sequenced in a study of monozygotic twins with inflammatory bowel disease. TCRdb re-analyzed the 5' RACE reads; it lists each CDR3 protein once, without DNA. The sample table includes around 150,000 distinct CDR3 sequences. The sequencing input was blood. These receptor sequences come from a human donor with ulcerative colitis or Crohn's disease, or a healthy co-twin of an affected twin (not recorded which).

CDR3 protein: CASKEGGTYEQYF. The V gene is TRBV5-1, the J gene TRBJ2-7; without DNA, the TCRdb call of TRBD1 cannot be checked. Germline V gene data show CDR1 as SGHRS and CDR2 as YFSETQ. The CDR3 consists of 13 residues.

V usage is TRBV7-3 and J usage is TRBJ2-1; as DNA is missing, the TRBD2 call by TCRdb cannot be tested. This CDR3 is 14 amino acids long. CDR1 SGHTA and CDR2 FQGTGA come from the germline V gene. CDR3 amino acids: CASSSSGSYNEQFF.

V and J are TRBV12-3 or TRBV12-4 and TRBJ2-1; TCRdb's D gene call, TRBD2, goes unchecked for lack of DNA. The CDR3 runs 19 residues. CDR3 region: CASSKRDFLTSSRSNEQFF.

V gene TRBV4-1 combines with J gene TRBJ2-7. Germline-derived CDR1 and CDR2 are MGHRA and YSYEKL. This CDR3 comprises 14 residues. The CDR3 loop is CASSHPTRSYEQYF.

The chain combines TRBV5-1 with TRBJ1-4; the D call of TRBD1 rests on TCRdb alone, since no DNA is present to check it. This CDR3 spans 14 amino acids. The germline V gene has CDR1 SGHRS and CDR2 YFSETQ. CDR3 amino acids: CASSFWTGHEKLFF.

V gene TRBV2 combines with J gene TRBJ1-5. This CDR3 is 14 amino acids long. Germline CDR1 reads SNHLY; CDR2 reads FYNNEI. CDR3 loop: CASMAYKTAQPQHF.

CDR3 sequence reads: CASSQAGYEQYF. The J gene is TRBJ2-7, the V gene TRBV3-1. CDR3 length equals 12 residues. Germline V CDR1 and CDR2: LGHDT, YNNKEL (reference sequence).

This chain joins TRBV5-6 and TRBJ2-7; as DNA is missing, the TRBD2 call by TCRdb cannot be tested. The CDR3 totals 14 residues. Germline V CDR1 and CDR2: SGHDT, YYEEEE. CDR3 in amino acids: CASSYGTRGDEQYF.

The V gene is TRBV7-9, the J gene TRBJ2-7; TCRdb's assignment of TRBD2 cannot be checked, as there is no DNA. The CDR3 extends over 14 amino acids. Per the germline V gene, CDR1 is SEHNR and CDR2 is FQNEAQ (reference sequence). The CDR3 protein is CASSLAGVGHEQYF.

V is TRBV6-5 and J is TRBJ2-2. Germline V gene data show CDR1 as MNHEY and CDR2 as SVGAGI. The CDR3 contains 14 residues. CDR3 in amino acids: CASSYRAVTGELFF.

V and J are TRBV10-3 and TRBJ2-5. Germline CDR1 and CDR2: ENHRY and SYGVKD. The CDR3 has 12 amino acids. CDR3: CAISESDKTQYF.

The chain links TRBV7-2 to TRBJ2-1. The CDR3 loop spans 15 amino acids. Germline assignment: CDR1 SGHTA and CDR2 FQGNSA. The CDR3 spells CASSLGSYSSNEQFF.

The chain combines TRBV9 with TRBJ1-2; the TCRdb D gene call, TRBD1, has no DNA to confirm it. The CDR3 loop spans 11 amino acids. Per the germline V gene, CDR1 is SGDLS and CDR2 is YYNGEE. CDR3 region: CASRGDPGYTF. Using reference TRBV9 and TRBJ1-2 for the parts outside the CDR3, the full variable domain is DSGVTQTPKHLITATGQRVTLRCSPRSGDLSVYWYQQSLDQGLQFLIQYYNGEERAKGNILERFSAQQFPDLHSELNLSSLELGDSALYFCASRGDPGYTFGSGTRLTVV.

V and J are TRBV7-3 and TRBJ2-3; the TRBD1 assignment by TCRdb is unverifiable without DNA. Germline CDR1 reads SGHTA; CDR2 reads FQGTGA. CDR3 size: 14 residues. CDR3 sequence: CASSRQGFGDTQYF.

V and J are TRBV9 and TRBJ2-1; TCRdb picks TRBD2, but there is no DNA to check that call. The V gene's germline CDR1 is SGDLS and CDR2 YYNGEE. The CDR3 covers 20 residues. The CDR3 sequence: CASSLGGLAGVMGSYNEQFF.

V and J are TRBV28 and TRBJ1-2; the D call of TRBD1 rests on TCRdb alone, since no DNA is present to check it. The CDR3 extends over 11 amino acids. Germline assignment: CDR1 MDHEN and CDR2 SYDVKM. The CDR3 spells CASTTGYGYTF.

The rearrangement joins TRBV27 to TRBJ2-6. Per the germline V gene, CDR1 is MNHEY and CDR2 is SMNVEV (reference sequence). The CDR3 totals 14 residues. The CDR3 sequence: CASLTSSGANVLTF.